The 11 T cell receptor beta chains below all came from one sample that was sequenced in a study of cytomegalovirus exposure and HLA in healthy donors. PCR involved 60 Vbeta and 13 Jbeta primers. Assay used: immunoSEQ multiplex PCR; TCRdb lists only in-frame clones, some missing. The profile shows 150,000 to 200,000 clones, roughly 79% of them singletons. The sequencing input was PBMCs. The receptors were sampled from a woman aged 45-65 years in good health and CMV-seropositive.

The CDR3 DNA is TGTGCCAGCAGTCCACCCCGCCAGGGGACGGCCACAGATACGCAGTATTTT. It specifies CASSPPRQGTATDTQYF. The rearrangement uses TRBV28 and TRBJ2-3; D might be TRBD1 (6 bases). CDR1 MDHEN and CDR2 SYDVKM come from the germline V gene. Trimming took off 5 bases at V and 2 bases at J, with 20 bases between the two ends. There are 17 residues in the CDR3.

The chain is built from TRBV11-2 and TRBJ1-6; 7 nucleotides align to TRBD1. Germline V gene sequence: CDR1 SGHAT, CDR2 FQNNGV. This CDR3 spans 15 amino acids. The J segment lost 6 bases and the V segment lost 5 bases, leaving 7 bases of the junction unmatched. CDR3 in DNA: TGTGCCAGCAGCGTAAACAGGGGTCGTAATTCACCCCTCCACTTT. This codes for CASSVNRGRNSPLHF.

V and J are TRBV23-1 and TRBJ2-5; tentative D call: TRBD2 (5 bases). TRBV23-1 is sorted into the ORF group, with uncertain function. CDR3 size: 16 residues. V lost 6 bases and J 5 bases, leaving 22 bases between the germline ends. The CDR3 protein is CASRPPAGTPRETQYF. DNA of the CDR3: TGCGCCAGCAGGCCCCCTGCGGGCACCCCGAGGGAGACCCAGTACTTC.

This clone appeared a single time. The chain recombines TRBV2 with TRBJ1-5; TRBD1 is a possible D gene (6 bases). The CDR3 has 14 residues. V was cut by 8 bases and J by 5 bases, with 16 bases left in between. Looked up from germline, CDR1 is SNHLY and CDR2 is FYNNEI. The CDR3 spells CASAEDSLDQPQHF. The CDR3 coding sequence is TGTGCCAGCGCCGAGGACAGCCTCGATCAGCCCCAGCATTTT.

The chain employs TRBV21-1 and TRBJ1-5; the table's D gene call, TRBD1, was not cross checked with the DNA. TRBV21-1 is an annotated pseudogene. The CDR3 is made up of 16 amino acids. The CDR3 region has the DNA TGTGCCAGCAGCAAAGCCACAGGGTGCGGCAATCAGCCCCAGCATTTT. This translates into CASSKATGCGNQPQHF.

Concerning this clone itself: The sample carries other DNA sequences with the same CDR3. The chain combines TRBV9 with TRBJ2-7; the match to TRBD1 covers 9 bases. The CDR3 runs 13 residues. Trimming took 3 bases from V and 4 from J; bases not matched to a gene: 2. Germline assignment: CDR1 SGDLS and CDR2 YYNGEE. CDR3 amino acids: CASSGDRDYEQYF. CDR3 DNA: TGTGCCAGCAGCGGGGACAGGGATTACGAGCAGTACTTC.

V and J are TRBV29-1 and TRBJ2-1; TRBD2 aligns across 7 bases. J gave up 5 bases and V 0 bases, and 13 bases lay outside the gene matches. The CDR3 sequence is 17 residues long. CDR1 SQVTM and CDR2 ANQGSEA come from the germline V gene. The CDR3 sequence is CSVEDLGWGGRNNEQFF. For the CDR3, the DNA is TGCAGCGTTGAAGATCTCGGTTGGGGCGGGAGAAACAATGAGCAGTTCTTC.

This sequence joins TRBV6-5 and TRBJ1-4; 9 bases are shared with TRBD1. CDR3 size: 16 residues. Germline CDR1 is MNHEY and CDR2 is SVGAGI. V lost 0 bases to trimming and J lost 4 bases; unmatched junction nucleotides: 3. CDR3 sequence: CASSYSYRGRNEKLFF. In nucleotides, the CDR3 is TGTGCCAGCAGTTACTCGTACAGGGGGCGTAATGAAAAACTGTTTTTT.

The V and J genes are TRBV5-4 and TRBJ1-1; 12 bases line up with TRBD1. Germline CDR1 is SGHNT and CDR2 is YYREEE (reference sequence). The CDR3 length is 19 residues. Trimming removed 1 base from V and 1 base from J; junction bases left unmatched: 11. The DNA of the CDR3 is TGTGCCAGCAGCTTGCCCCTATCGACGGGACAGGGGGCGAACACTGAAGCTTTCTTT. Translating gives CASSLPLSTGQGANTEAFF.

For this clone: One end of the junction fails to match germline, which may point to a read error. The CDR3 coding sequence is TGTGCTAGCAGCTTAGCAGAGGGGGCTTACGAGCAGTACTTC. The encoded protein is CASSLAEGAYEQYF. The chain combines TRBV7-7 with TRBJ2-7; 7 bases align to TRBD1. CDR3 length: 14 residues. Germline CDR1 SSHAT, CDR2 FNYEAQ (reference sequence).

The rearrangement links TRBV7-2 to TRBJ1-2; 8 bases fit TRBD1. Germline loops: CDR1 SGHTA, CDR2 FQGNSA. V lost 6 bases, J lost 5 bases, and 17 bases stayed unmatched. CDR3 length: 17 residues. The CDR3 spells CASSRLNRGQGEYGYTF. The DNA of the CDR3 is TGTGCCAGCAGTCGTCTTAATCGCGGACAGGGAGAATATGGCTACACCTTC. The full variable domain, its missing parts supplied by reference TRBV7-2 and TRBJ1-2, is GAGVSQSPSNKVTEKGKDVELRCDPISGHTALYWYRQSLGQGLEFLIYFQGNSAPDKSGLPSDRFSAERTGGSVSTLTIQRTQQEDSAVYLCASSRLNRGQGEYGYTFGSGTRLTVV.